The clone carrying this T cell receptor beta chain was seen many times. Germline CDR1 MNHNS, CDR2 SASEGT. The CDR3 has 15 residues. V lost 4 bases and J lost 0, with 12 bases in between. TCRdb reprocessed the RT-PCR reads via MiXCR and lists one record per CDR3 protein. The data contain about 700,000 distinct CDR3 sequences, over 12% of them seen just once; the ten biggest clones take up 3.6%. This sequence originates from a female donor in good health, serving as a healthy control. Specimen: memory CD4+ T cells from blood. The chain uses TRBV6-1 and TRBJ1-1; D remains unclear. The CDR3 sequence is CASSVGENLNTEAFF. The CDR3 DNA reads TGTGCCAGCAGTGTCGGTGAGAATCTGAACACTGAAGCTTTCTTT.